The rows below give T cell receptor beta chains drawn from one sample of a study of T cells in Graves' hyperthyroidism and ophthalmopathy. TCRdb processed the multiplex PCR reads anew with MiXCR; each CDR3 protein has one entry. The sample holds roughly 800,000 distinct CDR3 sequences, approximately 40% seen once. The sample taken for sequencing was blood. These receptors were taken from a young man with Graves' hyperthyroidism. Each CDR3 is given with its conserved first and last residue. The D gene is left open where the match is weak. The size of a clone is reported for some rows only, either as once, few or many, or as a class for expanded clones.

TRBV4-1	.	TRBJ2-5	.	CASSHLQTETQYF	TGCGCCAGCAGCCATCTACAGACGGAGACCCAGTACTTC
TRBV7-2	.	TRBJ2-7	many	CASSYAGGVLYEQYF	TGTGCCAGCAGTTACGCAGGAGGGGTTCTCTACGAGCAGTACTTC
TRBV6-5	TRBD2	TRBJ2-5	few	CASSFSRLASETQYF	TGTGCCAGCAGTTTCTCAAGACTAGCATCGGAGACCCAGTACTTC
TRBV30	TRBD1	TRBJ1-5	few	CAWSPGQGSQPQHF	TGTGCCTGGAGTCCGGGACAGGGAAGTCAGCCCCAGCATTTT
TRBV7-9	.	TRBJ2-2	many	CATGVGELFF	TGTGCCACGGGGGTCGGGGAGCTGTTTTTT
TRBV19	.	TRBJ1-2	many	CASSINRVYGYTF	TGTGCCAGTAGTATAAATCGAGTCTATGGCTACACCTTC
TRBV6-5	.	TRBJ1-4	.	CASSTGLPTNEKLFF	TGTGCCAGCAGTACAGGGCTTCCAACTAATGAAAAACTGTTTTTT
TRBV29-1	.	TRBJ2-7	few	CSVEGQGPYEQYF	TGCAGCGTTGAGGGGCAGGGCCCCTACGAGCAGTACTTC
TRBV24-1	TRBD1	TRBJ2-3	.	CATSATLGTGYADTQYF	TGTGCCACCAGTGCTACCCTCGGGACAGGGTACGCAGATACGCAGTATTTT
TRBV6-5	TRBD1	TRBJ1-1	.	CASTGDRLMNTEAFF	TGTGCCAGCACAGGGGACAGACTCATGAACACTGAAGCTTTCTTT
TRBV20-1	TRBD1	TRBJ2-2	few	CSASTGGNTGELFF	TGCAGTGCTTCAACAGGGGGGAACACCGGGGAGCTGTTTTTT
TRBV7-9	.	TRBJ2-7	.	CASSLDTGWSFEQYF	TGTGCCAGCAGCTTGGACACAGGGTGGTCCTTCGAGCAGTACTTC
TRBV25-1	.	TRBJ2-3	.	CASGVGTDTQYF	TGTGCCAGCGGGGTGGGCACAGATACGCAGTATTTT
TRBV15	TRBD1	TRBJ1-1	many	CATSSGGGDRNTEAFF	TGTGCCACCAGCAGCGGAGGCGGGGACAGGAACACTGAAGCTTTCTTT
TRBV9	TRBD2	TRBJ2-2	.	CASSEAGLADTGELFF	TGTGCCAGCAGTGAAGCCGGACTAGCGGACACCGGGGAGCTGTTTTTT